This note documents a single T cell receptor (beta chain) sequence. The target antigen is unknown. Libraries were prepared by immunoSEQ multiplex PCR; TCRdb keeps only in-frame clonotypes and omits some of them. The sample comprises around 2.1 million clones, 90% to 96% of which are singletons, and roughly 0.13% rests with the top ten. These data are taken from a study of shared clonotypes between healthy human individuals. The study, taken as a whole, reports: The study found approximately 5% of naive CD4 clonotypes shared across a handful of donors. Richness estimates generally favored naive over memory subsets.

The investigators split CD4+ cells into a CD45RA+ naive subset and a CD45RA-negative memory subset. V was pared by 5 bases and J by 5 bases, with 7 bases of the junction left unmatched. CDR3 length equals 15 residues. The germline CDR1 and CDR2 sequences are ENHRY and SYGVKD. The TCR was taken from a man between 18 and 35 years old in good health. Material: naive CD4+ T cells sorted from blood. Subset here: CD45RA+ positively selected. This sequence joins TRBV10-3 and TRBJ2-3; the match to TRBD2 covers 10 bases. CDR3 nucleotide sequence: TGTGCCATCAGTAATAGCGGGGGGCAGAAAGATACGCAGTATTTT. Translating it yields CAISNSGGQKDTQYF.